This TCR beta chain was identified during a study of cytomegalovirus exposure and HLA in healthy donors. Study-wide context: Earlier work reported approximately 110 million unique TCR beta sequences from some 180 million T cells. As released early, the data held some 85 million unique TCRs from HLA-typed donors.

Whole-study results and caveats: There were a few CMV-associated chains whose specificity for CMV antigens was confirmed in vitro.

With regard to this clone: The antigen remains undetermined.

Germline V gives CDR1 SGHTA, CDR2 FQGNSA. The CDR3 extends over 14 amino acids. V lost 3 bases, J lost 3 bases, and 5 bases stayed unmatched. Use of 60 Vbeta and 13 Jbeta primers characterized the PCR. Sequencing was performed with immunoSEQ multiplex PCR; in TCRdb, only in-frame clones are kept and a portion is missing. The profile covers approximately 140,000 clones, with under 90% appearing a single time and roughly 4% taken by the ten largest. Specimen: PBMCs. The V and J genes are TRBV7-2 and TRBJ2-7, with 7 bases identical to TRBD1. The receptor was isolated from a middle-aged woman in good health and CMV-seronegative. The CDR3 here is CASSFGQAGYEQYF. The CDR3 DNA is TGTGCCAGCAGCTTTGGACAGGCCGGCTACGAGCAGTACTTC. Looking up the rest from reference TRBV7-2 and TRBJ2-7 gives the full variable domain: GAGVSQSPSNKVTEKGKDVELRCDPISGHTALYWYRQSLGQGLEFLIYFQGNSAPDKSGLPSDRFSAERTGGSVSTLTIQRTQQEDSAVYLCASSFGQAGYEQYFGPGTRLTVT.